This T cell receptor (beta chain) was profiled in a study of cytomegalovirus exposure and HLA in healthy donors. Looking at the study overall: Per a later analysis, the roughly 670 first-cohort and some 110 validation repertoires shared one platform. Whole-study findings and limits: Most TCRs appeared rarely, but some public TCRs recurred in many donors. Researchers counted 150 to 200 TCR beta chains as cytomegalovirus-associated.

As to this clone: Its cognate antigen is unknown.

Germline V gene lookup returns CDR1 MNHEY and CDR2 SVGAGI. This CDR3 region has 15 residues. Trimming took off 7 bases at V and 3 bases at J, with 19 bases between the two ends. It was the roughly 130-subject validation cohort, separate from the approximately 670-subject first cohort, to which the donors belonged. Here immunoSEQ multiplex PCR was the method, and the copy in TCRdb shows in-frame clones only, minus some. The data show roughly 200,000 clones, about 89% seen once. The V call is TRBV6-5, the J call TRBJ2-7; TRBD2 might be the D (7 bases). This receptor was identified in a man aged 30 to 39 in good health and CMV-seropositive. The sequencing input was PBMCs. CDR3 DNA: TGTGCCAGCAACCCTGGCGGGGGCCCTATCTACGAGCAGTACTTC. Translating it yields CASNPGGGPIYEQYF.